This record covers a single T cell receptor (beta chain). Participants spanned ages about 18 to 95 years and resided in 20 to 30 US areas. Before being deemed recovered, Cohort 3 donors had two negative PCRs, clearance, or symptom resolution. The data stem from a study of blood T cell repertoires in COVID-19. Study-level background: There were acute and convalescent COVID-19 samples, and they came from the United States, Italy and Spain.

Germline assignment: CDR1 LGHDT and CDR2 YNNKEL (reference sequence). The CDR3 covers 17 residues. J was trimmed by 4 bases and V by 1 base; bases with no gene match: 11. Methods used by the authors: Reference gene primer amplification yielded estimated nucleated cell counts. The protocol was immunoSEQ multiplex PCR, while the TCRdb copy is restricted to in-frame clones and leaves out a portion. V and J calls and clone size are those listed in that table; D and trimming were worked out from the DNA. The data show about 390,000 clones, with around 87% seen just once and roughly 9.4% held by the top ten.

The specimen sequenced was PBMCs or T cells enriched from blood (not recorded which). The receptor was isolated from a woman between 50 and 59 years old who had recovered from COVID-19. V and J are TRBV3-1 (or the pseudogene TRBV3-2) and TRBJ2-3; 7 nucleotides line up with TRBD1. The CDR3 bases are TGTGCCAGCAGCCAAGCGACAGGGCTAAGTAACGCAGATACGCAGTATTTT. This translates into CASSQATGLSNADTQYF.